This T cell receptor (beta chain) emerged from a study of identical twins. Study-level points and caveats: Researchers reported weaker excess twin sharing in beta out-of-frame sequences.

TCRdb redid the calling of the 5' RACE reads with MiXCR, one entry per CDR3 protein. The repertoire includes roughly 240,000 distinct CDR3 sequences, 7% to 8.5% of them detected once, and about 5.8% sits in the top ten. This clonotype was seen only a few times. Its specificity is not known. The sample was also reused in another study, on yellow fever vaccine responses in identical twins.

The sequence was collected from a woman under 30 in good health. The specimen was CD8+ T cells sorted from blood.

The CDR3 region is CASRPGQGFSEQYF. The CDR3 nucleotides are TGTGCCAGCAGGCCGGGACAGGGTTTTTCCGAGCAGTACTTC. This sequence joins TRBV27 and TRBJ2-7, with 9 bases that match TRBD1. The CDR3 extends over 14 amino acids. Germline assignment: CDR1 MNHEY and CDR2 SMNVEV (reference sequence). V gave up 6 bases and J gave up 6 bases; unmatched junction bases: 9.